The next 27 T cell receptor beta chains were all read from a single sample in a study of shared clonotypes between healthy human individuals. Profiling relied on immunoSEQ multiplex PCR, and the TCRdb table lists in-frame clones only, not all of them. The sample carries approximately 2.5 million clones, about 92% recorded once. The specimen was naive CD4+ T cells sorted from blood. The sample's subset: CD45RA+ positively selected. These receptors came from a young man in good health.

Notes on this clone: Distinct nucleotide sequences in the sample also encode this CDR3. The V gene is TRBV7-6, the J gene TRBJ2-5; D gene ambiguous. CDR1 and CDR2 (germline): SGHVS, FNYEAQ. This CDR3 comprises 12 residues. V lost 2 bases, J lost 5 bases, and 6 bases lay in between. The CDR3 bases are TGTGCCAGCAGCTTAAACGGGGAGACCCAGTACTTC. Translating it yields CASSLNGETQYF.

The chain is built from TRBV29-1 and TRBJ1-6; 7 nucleotides match TRBD1. The CDR3 consists of 14 residues. The V gene's germline CDR1 is SQVTM and CDR2 ANQGSEA. V was clipped by 7 bases and J by 5 bases; unmatched bases: 8. CDR3 DNA sequence: TGCAGCGCCCGAGGTGACAGGGATAATTCACCCCTCCACTTT. Its protein product is CSARGDRDNSPLHF.

Comments on this clone: Other DNA sequences from this sample encode an identical CDR3 as well. The chain joins TRBV5-1 to TRBJ1-1, with 8 positions matching TRBD1. With V trimmed by 4 bases and J by 1 base, 6 bases remained unmatched. The CDR3 spans 15 residues. Germline CDR1 SGHRS, CDR2 YFSETQ. The CDR3 nucleotides are TGCGCCAGCAGCCCCGTCGGACAGGGGAACACTGAAGCTTTCTTT. Translating it yields CASSPVGQGNTEAFF. The full variable domain, in which reference TRBV5-1 and TRBJ1-1 provide the parts outside the CDR3, is KAGVTQTPRYLIKTRGQQVTLSCSPISGHRSVSWYQQTPGQGLQFLFEYFSETQRNKGNFPGRFSGRQFSNSRSEMNVSTLELGDSALYLCASSPVGQGNTEAFFGQGTRLTVV.

CDR3 in DNA: TGTGCCAGCAGCTGGGGATTGACAGGGGGAAGCGCCGGGGAGCTGTTTTTT. Its translation: CASSWGLTGGSAGELFF. This rearrangement joins TRBV5-6 to TRBJ2-2, with TRBD1 matching 9 bases. The ends lost 3 bases at V and 6 bases at J; junction bases unmatched: 12. Germline values: CDR1 SGHDT, CDR2 YYEEEE. The CDR3 totals 17 residues.

CDR3 coding DNA: TGTGCCAGCAGTTTACCCGACAGGGCCTATAATGAAAAACTGTTTTTT. Translation: CASSLPDRAYNEKLFF. J is TRBJ1-4 and V is TRBV27; 7 bases are shared with TRBD1. CDR1 is MNHEY and CDR2 is SMNVEV in the germline V gene (reference sequence). The junction had 7 bases not matched to a gene; V was cut back by 2 bases and J by 4 bases. The CDR3 spans 16 residues. The whole variable domain, filled in from reference TRBV27 and TRBJ1-4, reads EAQVTQNPRYLITVTGKKLTVTCSQNMNHEYMSWYRQDPGLGLRQIYYSMNVEVTDKGDVPEGYKVSRKEKRNFPLILESPSPNQTSLYFCASSLPDRAYNEKLFFGSGTQLSVL.

This chain links TRBV7-6 with TRBJ2-3, with D perhaps matching TRBD2 (5 bases). The CDR3 has 14 residues. Trimming cost V 1 base and J 2 bases, with 7 bases left between them. The germline gives CDR1 SGHVS, CDR2 FNYEAQ. Here the CDR3 reads CASSLGLFTDTQYF. The CDR3 coding sequence is TGTGCCAGCAGCTTAGGACTATTCACAGATACGCAGTATTTT.

The rearrangement links TRBV7-2 to TRBJ2-5, with 9 bases lining up with TRBD1. This CDR3 has 13 amino acids. After removal of 6 bases from V and 5 bases from J, the junction contained 4 bases not matched to a gene. The germline V gene encodes CDR1 SGHTA and CDR2 FQGNSA. The CDR3 is CASSYGQGETQYF. The CDR3 nucleotides are TGTGCCAGCAGTTACGGACAGGGGGAGACCCAGTACTTC.

The CDR3 sequence: CASRLTGEENIQYF. CDR3 sequence (DNA): TGTGCCAGTAGGTTGACCGGAGAGGAAAACATTCAGTACTTC. The V gene is TRBV19, the J gene TRBJ2-4; no clear D. Trimming took 6 bases from V and 5 from J, leaving 14 bases between them. The CDR3 is 14 residues long. Germline loops: CDR1 LNHDA, CDR2 SQIVND (reference sequence).

This chain joins TRBV4-2 and TRBJ2-7, with TRBD1 as a possible D gene (6 bases). Germline values: CDR1 LGHNA, CDR2 YNFKEQ. This CDR3 has 19 residues. The V end lost 1 base, the J end lost 3 bases, and 25 bases lay between the germline ends. CDR3 in DNA: TGTGCCAGCAGCCAAGGAGGCAGGGGCTCCGAATGGGGCTACTACGAGCAGTACTTC. Protein sequence: CASSQGGRGSEWGYYEQYF.

In its sample, this clone was seen once. This CDR3 is CASSYLTDSYEQYF. CDR3 nucleotide sequence: TGTGCCAGCAGTTACTTGACGGACAGCTACGAGCAGTACTTC. The J gene is TRBJ2-7, the V gene TRBV6-5; TRBD1 is a possible D gene (6 bases). The CDR3 runs to 14 residues. With 1 base removed from V and 3 bases from J, the gap between germline ends came to 10 bases. Germline V lookup: CDR1 MNHEY, CDR2 SVGAGI.

The V call is TRBV19, the J call TRBJ2-4, with D perhaps TRBD1 (6 bases). Trimming removed 2 bases at V and 10 bases at J, with 9 bases between. This CDR3 comprises 12 residues. Germline V gene data show CDR1 as LNHDA and CDR2 as SQIVND (reference sequence). CDR3 protein: CASSITGQIQYF. CDR3 DNA: TGTGCCAGTAGTATAACGGGACAAATTCAGTACTTC.

The rearrangement joins TRBV29-1 to TRBJ1-2; D gene unclear. Trimming stripped 0 bases from V and 4 bases from J, with 12 bases between. The CDR3 is 14 residues long. Germline values: CDR1 SQVTM, CDR2 ANQGSEA. Written as DNA, the CDR3 is TGCAGCGTTGAAGAGGTCATCATAAGCTATGGCTACACCTTC. The encoded protein is CSVEEVIISYGYTF.

The chain joins TRBV7-9 to TRBJ1-6; TRBD1 agrees at 9 bases. CDR3 length equals 18 residues. Germline loops: CDR1 SEHNR, CDR2 FQNEAQ (reference sequence). V lost 1 base, J lost 2 bases, and 6 bases stayed unmatched. In nucleotides, the CDR3 is TGTGCCAGCAGCTTAGTGGCGACAGGGGGAGCCTATAATTCACCCCTCCACTTT. Translated, it gives CASSLVATGGAYNSPLHF.

Concerning this clone itself: Other DNA sequences in this sample translate to the same CDR3. The chain employs TRBV18 and TRBJ1-2; D not certain. This CDR3 comprises 13 residues. V was cut by 4 bases and J by 0 bases, with 6 bases left in between. Germline CDR1 and CDR2: KGHSH and LQKENI. CDR3 DNA: TGTGCCAGCTCACAAGGTCCTAACTATGGCTACACCTTC. Its protein is CASSQGPNYGYTF.

J is TRBJ1-1 and V is TRBV7-2; D may be TRBD1 (6 bases). This CDR3 has 14 residues. Trimming cost V 10 bases and J 0 bases, with 15 bases left between them. Germline V gene sequence: CDR1 SGHTA, CDR2 FQGNSA. As DNA, the CDR3 is TGTGCCACCCGGACGGGACAAATGAACACTGAAGCTTTCTTT. Translated, it gives CATRTGQMNTEAFF. The whole variable domain, remainder taken from reference TRBV7-2 and TRBJ1-1, is GAGVSQSPSNKVTEKGKDVELRCDPISGHTALYWYRQSLGQGLEFLIYFQGNSAPDKSGLPSDRFSAERTGGSVSTLTIQRTQQEDSAVYLCATRTGQMNTEAFFGQGTRLTVV.

As regards this clone: The sample contains more than one DNA sequence encoding this CDR3. The chain has TRBV18 and TRBJ1-1; no firm D call. This CDR3 comprises 13 residues. Trimming left V 0 bases short and J 6 bases short, with 8 bases between. The germline V gene has CDR1 KGHSH and CDR2 LQKENI. The CDR3 sequence: CASSPPGGSEAFF. As DNA, the CDR3 is TGTGCCAGCTCACCACCAGGCGGGTCTGAAGCTTTCTTT.

The gene calls are TRBV6-5 and TRBJ2-7, with TRBD1 identical over 8 bases. V dropped 4 bases and J dropped 5; count of bases not matched to a gene: 7. Germline CDR1 MNHEY, CDR2 SVGAGI. CDR3 length: 14 amino acids. CDR3 DNA sequence: TGTGCCAGCAGTTCCGGACAGGGCCGTGACGAGCAGTACTTC. Amino acid sequence: CASSSGQGRDEQYF.

The V gene is TRBV5-6, the J gene TRBJ2-6; D may be TRBD1 (7 bases). V was shortened by 0 bases and J by 4 bases, with 11 bases between the two germline ends. The germline CDR1 and CDR2 sequences are SGHDT and YYEEEE. This CDR3 is built from 16 residues. This CDR3 is CASSLARGAGANVLTF. CDR3 coding DNA: TGTGCCAGCAGCTTGGCCAGGGGGGCAGGGGCCAACGTCCTGACTTTC.

The rearrangement uses TRBV6-5 and TRBJ2-5; 9 nucleotides line up with TRBD1. V was clipped by 7 bases and J by 6 bases; unmatched bases: 9. The CDR3 runs to 14 residues. The germline CDR1 and CDR2 sequences are MNHEY and SVGAGI. The CDR3 protein is CASTTGGLGKTQYF. CDR3 bases: TGTGCCAGCACCACAGGGGGCTTAGGCAAGACCCAGTACTTC.

This chain uses TRBV18 with TRBJ2-1; D remains ambiguous. V was trimmed by 6 bases and J by 2 bases, leaving 11 bases between them. CDR3 length: 14 amino acids. The germline V gene encodes CDR1 KGHSH and CDR2 LQKENI. The CDR3 DNA is TGTGCCAGCTCCCTAGGGTTGCCCTACAATGAGCAGTTCTTC. This encodes CASSLGLPYNEQFF.

Only one count was recorded for this clone. The V call is TRBV5-1, the J call TRBJ2-2; 10 bases align to TRBD1. Germline CDR1 is SGHRS and CDR2 is YFSETQ. Germline trimming cut 6 bases from V and 3 bases from J; bases unmatched to any gene: 5. The CDR3 spans 15 residues. CDR3: CASMDRGFYTGELFF. The CDR3 nucleotides are TGCGCCAGCATGGACAGGGGGTTTTACACCGGGGAGCTGTTTTTT.

The CDR3 loop is CASTLSGGNTGELFF. The CDR3 nucleotides read TGCGCCAGCACTCTATCGGGGGGTAACACCGGGGAGCTGTTTTTT. V usage is TRBV5-1 and J usage is TRBJ2-2; TRBD2 aligns across 7 bases. The ends lost 6 bases at V and 2 bases at J; junction bases unmatched: 7. Germline loops: CDR1 SGHRS, CDR2 YFSETQ. The CDR3 runs 15 residues. Drawing the rest from reference TRBV5-1 and TRBJ2-2, the complete variable domain is KAGVTQTPRYLIKTRGQQVTLSCSPISGHRSVSWYQQTPGQGLQFLFEYFSETQRNKGNFPGRFSGRQFSNSRSEMNVSTLELGDSALYLCASTLSGGNTGELFFGEGSRLTVL.

As concerns this clone: The junction and the germline gene differ at one end; a read error may be behind it. V is TRBV7-7 and J is TRBJ2-5, with 7 positions matching TRBD1. This CDR3 contains 13 residues. Germline CDR1 SSHAT, CDR2 FNYEAQ (reference sequence). CDR3 nucleotide sequence: TGTGCTAGCAGCTCGACAGGGCAAGAGACCCAGTACTTC. Residues: CASSSTGQETQYF. The full variable domain, completed using reference TRBV7-7 and TRBJ2-5, is GAGVSQSPRYKVTKRGQDVTLRCDPISSHATLYWYQQALGQGPEFLTYFNYEAQPDKSGLPSDRFSAERPEGSISTLTIQRTEQRDSAMYRCASSSTGQETQYFGPGTRLLVL.

With respect to this clone: The same CDR3 is also encoded by other DNA sequences in this sample. The chain joins TRBV7-9 to TRBJ1-4; D not resolved. The germline V gene has CDR1 SEHNR and CDR2 FQNEAQ (reference sequence). This CDR3 is built from 14 residues. The V end was cut by 2 bases, the J end by 4 bases, with 8 bases between. The DNA for the CDR3 is TGTGCCAGCAGCTTATCGGAGATTAATGAAAAACTGTTTTTT. Translation gives CASSLSEINEKLFF. Full variable domain (remainder filled in from reference TRBV7-9 and TRBJ1-4): DTGVSQNPRHKITKRGQNVTFRCDPISEHNRLYWYRQTLGQGPEFLTYFQNEAQLEKSRLLSDRFSAERPKGSFSTLEIQRTEQGDSAMYLCASSLSEINEKLFFGSGTQLSVL.

Worth noting for this clone: Additional DNA sequences in this sample encode the identical CDR3. CDR3 DNA sequence: TGTGCCAGCAGTGTCACAGATAACTATGGCTACACCTTC. As protein: CASSVTDNYGYTF. The rearrangement joins TRBV2 to TRBJ1-2; D ambiguous. Germline-derived CDR1 and CDR2 are SNHLY and FYNNEI. The CDR3 contains 13 residues. Trimming removed 4 bases from V and 1 base from J, with 7 bases in between.

J is TRBJ1-1 and V is TRBV19, with unresolved D. This CDR3 contains 11 residues. CDR1 and CDR2 from the germline V gene are LNHDA and SQIVND (reference sequence). V lost 3 bases, J lost 12 bases, and 11 bases lay in between. The CDR3 nucleotides are TGTGCCAGTAGTATGGCACAGCGTACTTTCTTT. Protein: CASSMAQRTFF.

The V gene is TRBV6-1, the J gene TRBJ2-7; 10 nucleotides agree with TRBD1. V trimming: 6 bases; J trimming: 2 bases; junction bases outside the gene matches: 7. The CDR3 length is 15 residues. The germline CDR1 and CDR2 sequences are MNHNS and SASEGT. Here the CDR3 DNA reads TGTGCCAGCAGAACCCGGGACAGGGGCACCTACGAGCAGTACTTC. Translation gives CASRTRDRGTYEQYF.